This T cell receptor (beta chain) was recorded in a study of T-cell reconstitution after alpha-beta-depleted transplantation in children. It was with unique molecular identifiers that the TCRbeta library was prepared. TCRdb reprocessed the PCR reads with MiXCR, giving one entry per CDR3 protein. The sample carries some 240,000 distinct CDR3 sequences, 9.7% recorded once. Trimming shortened V by 6 bases and J by 4 bases, and 14 bases separated the two germline ends. Germline V gene sequence: CDR1 DFQATT, CDR2 SNEGSKA (reference sequence). This CDR3 has 13 residues. This clonotype was recorded many times.

The rearrangement joins TRBV20-1 to TRBJ2-3; D not resolved. This specimen consisted of PBMCs from the stem cell graft donor, obtained from the stem cell graft. The clonotype originates from a human donor who donated a stem cell graft to a child with SCID. The DNA of the CDR3 is TGCAGTGCGGAAGCCGGGTCTCCAGATACGCAGTATTTT. The encoded protein is CSAEAGSPDTQYF.